This section outlines one T cell receptor (beta chain) sequence together with its context. The data belong to a study of blood T cells in healthy people across ages. The CDR3 has 16 amino acids. CDR1 and CDR2 from the germline V gene are SNHLY and FYNNEI. Deletions cut 1 base from V and 0 bases from J, with 7 bases between. Primers used in a second PCR of about 6 to 11 cycles were a sample-barcoded 5' primer and a J-beta primer mix. Each CDR3 protein is one row after TCRdb ran MiXCR on the 5' RACE reads. This sample has hundreds of thousands of distinct CDR3 sequences; about half occur once, and the top ten carry approximately 32%.

The receptor comes from an older woman in good health. J is TRBJ2-6 and V is TRBV2; no clear D. Sequencing used blood. CDR3 in amino acids: CASSEVRASGANVLTF. Here the CDR3 DNA reads TGTGCCAGCAGTGAAGTAAGGGCCTCTGGGGCCAACGTCCTGACTTTC.